The 12 T cell receptor beta chains reported below all come from one sample, sequenced in a study of shared clonotypes between healthy human individuals. TCRdb's table, derived via immunoSEQ multiplex PCR, lists solely in-frame clones and lacks some. The sample contains more than 900,000 clones, roughly 74% of which appear only once. The sample consisted of memory CD4+ T cells from PBMCs. The subset: CD45RA-negative fraction. The receptors were gathered from a man aged 18 to 29 in good health. Some clones in this sample may be carry-over from other donors' samples.

This clone was counted a single time. This chain uses TRBV20-1 with TRBJ2-1; D is ambiguous. The CDR3 loop spans 11 amino acids. The germline V gene encodes CDR1 DFQATT and CDR2 SNEGSKA (reference sequence). Trimming took 7 bases from V and 7 from J, leaving 11 bases between them. CDR3 sequence: CSVTRANEQFF. In nucleotides, the CDR3 is TGCAGTGTCACAAGAGCAAATGAGCAGTTCTTC.

The chain has TRBV9 and TRBJ1-6; D unresolved. The CDR3 totals 13 residues. The germline gives CDR1 SGDLS, CDR2 YYNGEE. Trimming pared 4 bases from V and 7 bases from J, leaving 9 bases between. The CDR3 here is CASSLGSNSPLHF. CDR3 coding DNA: TGTGCCAGCAGCCTTGGATCCAATTCACCCCTCCACTTT.

This clone was found a few times. The CDR3 DNA sequence: TGTGCCAGCAGTGGAAGTGGGGAACAGCCCCAGCATTTT. Translating it yields CASSGSGEQPQHF. V gene TRBV2 combines with J gene TRBJ1-5; D call uncertain. The length of the CDR3 is 13 residues. Germline CDR1 and CDR2: SNHLY and FYNNEI. Trimming pared 4 bases from V and 7 bases from J, leaving 11 bases between.

The count of this clone is one. This could be a read error, since a much larger clone is one nucleotide away. This chain joins TRBV2 and TRBJ2-6; 7 bases are a match to TRBD1. The CDR3 consists of 15 residues. Trimming took 7 bases from V and 2 from J; bases not matched to a gene: 5. Germline V gives CDR1 SNHLY, CDR2 FYNNEI. As DNA, the CDR3 is TGTGCCAGCACCCCCGACAGGGCTGGGGCCAACGTCCTGACTTTC. Protein product: CASTPDRAGANVLTF.

About this clone: A much bigger clone sits one base away, suggesting this may be a read error. The same CDR3 arises from other DNA sequences in this sample as well. The chain employs TRBV11-2 and TRBJ2-1; the match to TRBD2 covers 11 bases. CDR3 length equals 16 residues. Germline CDR1 and CDR2: SGHAT and FQNNGV. This CDR3 reads CASSPRLAGIYNEQFF. The CDR3 DNA follows: TGCGCCAGCAGCCCCCGACTAGCGGGAATCTACAATGAGCAGTTCTTC.

J is TRBJ2-2 and V is TRBV30; weak D call: TRBD1 (5 bases). CDR3 length: 14 amino acids. V was pared by 3 bases and J by 2 bases, with 10 bases between. CDR1 and CDR2 from the germline V gene are GTSNPN and SVGIG (reference sequence). The CDR3 nucleotides are TGTGCCTGGAGGTGGGGCCTAAACACCGGGGAGCTGTTTTTT. This sequence encodes CAWRWGLNTGELFF.

In this sample, this clone turned up a few times. J is TRBJ2-2 and V is TRBV10-1; no definite D call. Between the trimmed V and J ends, which lost 6 bases and 6 bases, there was a span of 11 bases. The V gene's germline CDR1 is WNHNN and CDR2 SYGVQD (reference sequence). This CDR3 has 13 amino acids. DNA of the CDR3: TGCGCCAGCAGGGTCTCATCTGCCGGGGAGCTGTTTTTT. This sequence encodes CASRVSSAGELFF.

This clone was seen a handful of times. CDR3: CASSPGTRGRLAKNIQYF. For the CDR3, the DNA is TGTGCCAGCAGCCCTGGGACAAGGGGGAGGCTAGCCAAAAACATTCAGTACTTC. The chain couples TRBV9 to TRBJ2-4, with D perhaps TRBD1 or TRBD2 (6 bases each). The CDR3 runs to 18 residues. V dropped 4 bases and J dropped 0 bases, with 20 bases sitting between them. Germline V gene lookup returns CDR1 SGDLS and CDR2 YYNGEE.

This chain uses TRBV28 with TRBJ2-5; no clear D gene. Germline CDR1 MDHEN, CDR2 SYDVKM. This CDR3 spans 12 amino acids. Trimming removed 5 bases from V and 1 base from J, with 5 bases in between. CDR3 loop: CASSRPQETQYF. DNA of the CDR3: TGTGCCAGCAGTAGGCCCCAAGAGACCCAGTACTTC.

The rearrangement links TRBV6-5 to TRBJ1-2; D not certain. Trimming left V 7 bases short and J 5 bases short, with 17 bases between. The length of the CDR3 is 14 residues. CDR1 and CDR2 (germline): MNHEY, SVGAGI. CDR3 protein: CASTSIGRLYGYTF. In DNA form, the CDR3 reads TGTGCCAGCACCTCAATCGGCCGGTTATATGGCTACACCTTC.

With respect to this clone: A far larger clone is one base from this, pointing to a likely read error. The same CDR3 also results from other DNA sequences found in this sample. CDR3: CASSSGTGGTDTQYF. DNA of the CDR3: TGTGCCAGCAGCTCCGGGACAGGGGGCACAGATACGCAGTATTTT. This chain links TRBV5-6 with TRBJ2-3, with TRBD1 matching over 10 bases. V gave up 3 bases and J gave up 1 base; unmatched junction bases: 2. The CDR3 consists of 15 residues. From germline, CDR1 is SGHDT and CDR2 YYEEEE.

The V and J genes are TRBV15 and TRBJ1-2; tentatively, D is TRBD1 (6 bases). Trimming took 4 bases from V and 8 from J, leaving 14 bases between them. The CDR3 spans 13 residues. Germline-derived CDR1 and CDR2 are LNHNV and YYDKDF (reference sequence). The CDR3 bases are TGTGCCACCAGCATTGGGGGCATGGAGGGCTACACCTTC. Its protein product is CATSIGGMEGYTF.